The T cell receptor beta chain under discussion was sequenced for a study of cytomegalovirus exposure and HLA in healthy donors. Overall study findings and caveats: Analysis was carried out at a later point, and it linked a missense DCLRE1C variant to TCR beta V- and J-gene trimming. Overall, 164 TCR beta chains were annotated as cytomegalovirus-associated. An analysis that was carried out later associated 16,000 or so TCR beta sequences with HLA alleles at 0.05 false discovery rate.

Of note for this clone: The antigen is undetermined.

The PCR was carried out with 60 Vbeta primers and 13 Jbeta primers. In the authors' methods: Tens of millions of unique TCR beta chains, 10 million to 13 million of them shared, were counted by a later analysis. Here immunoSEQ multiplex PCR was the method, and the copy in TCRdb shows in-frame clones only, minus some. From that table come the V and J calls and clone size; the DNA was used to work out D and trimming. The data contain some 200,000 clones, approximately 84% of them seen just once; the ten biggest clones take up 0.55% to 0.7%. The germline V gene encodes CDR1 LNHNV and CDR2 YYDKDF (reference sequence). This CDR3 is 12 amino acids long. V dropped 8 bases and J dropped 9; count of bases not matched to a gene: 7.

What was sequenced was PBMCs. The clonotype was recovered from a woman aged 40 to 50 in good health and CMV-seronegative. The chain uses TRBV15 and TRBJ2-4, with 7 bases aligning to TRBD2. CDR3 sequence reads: CATSWGEGIQYF. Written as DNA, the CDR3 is TGTGCCACCTCGTGGGGGGAGGGCATTCAGTACTTC.